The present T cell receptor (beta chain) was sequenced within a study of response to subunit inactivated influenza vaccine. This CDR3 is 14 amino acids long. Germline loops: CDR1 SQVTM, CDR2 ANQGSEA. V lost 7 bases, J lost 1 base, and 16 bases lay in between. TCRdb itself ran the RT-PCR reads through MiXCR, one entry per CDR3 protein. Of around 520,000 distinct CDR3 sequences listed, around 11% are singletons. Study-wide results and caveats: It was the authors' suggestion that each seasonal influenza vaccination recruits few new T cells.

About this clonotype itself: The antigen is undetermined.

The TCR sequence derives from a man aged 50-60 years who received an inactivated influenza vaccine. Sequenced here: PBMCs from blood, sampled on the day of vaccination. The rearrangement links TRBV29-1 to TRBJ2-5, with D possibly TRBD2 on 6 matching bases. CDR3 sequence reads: CSALGGLIQETQYF. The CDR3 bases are TGCAGCGCCCTGGGGGGACTTATCCAAGAGACCCAGTACTTC.